This TCR beta chain was found in a study of blood T cell repertoires in COVID-19. On the study more broadly: The study drew acute and convalescent COVID-19 samples from the United States, Italy and Spain.

Sequenced by immunoSEQ multiplex PCR; TCRdb stores in-frame clones only, minus some. The sample includes 200,000 to 300,000 clones, 85% to 90% of them seen just once. All enrollees were roughly 18 to 89 years old and from approximately 25 US areas. The receptor was isolated from a man aged 50-60 years who had been exposed to COVID-19. Source material: PBMCs or T cells enriched from blood (not recorded which).

The CDR3 loop is CASSTHRQGVTGELFF. Written as DNA, the CDR3 is TGTGCCAGTAGTACACACCGACAGGGTGTCACCGGGGAGCTGTTTTTT. This chain connects TRBV19 to TRBJ2-2, with 7 bases identical to TRBD1. This CDR3 contains 16 residues. The germline CDR1 and CDR2 sequences are LNHDA and SQIVND (reference sequence). Losses at the gene ends were 4 bases for V and 4 bases for J; bases not matched to a gene: 9.